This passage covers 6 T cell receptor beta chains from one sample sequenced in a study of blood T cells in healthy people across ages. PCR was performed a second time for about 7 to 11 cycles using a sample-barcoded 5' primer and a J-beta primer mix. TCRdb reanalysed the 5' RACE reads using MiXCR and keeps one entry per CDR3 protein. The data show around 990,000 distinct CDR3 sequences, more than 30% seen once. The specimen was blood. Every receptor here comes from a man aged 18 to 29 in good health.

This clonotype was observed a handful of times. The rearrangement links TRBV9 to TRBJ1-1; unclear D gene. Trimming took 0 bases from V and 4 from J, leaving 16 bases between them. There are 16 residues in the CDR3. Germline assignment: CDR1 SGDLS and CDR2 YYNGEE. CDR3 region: CASSVEGSGFGTEAFF. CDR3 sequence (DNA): TGTGCCAGCAGCGTAGAGGGATCAGGCTTTGGCACTGAAGCTTTCTTT.

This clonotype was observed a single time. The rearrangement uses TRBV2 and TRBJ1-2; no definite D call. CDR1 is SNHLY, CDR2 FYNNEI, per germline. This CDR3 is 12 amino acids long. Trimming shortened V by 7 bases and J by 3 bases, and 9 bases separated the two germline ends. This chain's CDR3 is CASMWVDYGYTF. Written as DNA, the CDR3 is TGTGCCAGCATGTGGGTTGACTATGGCTACACCTTC. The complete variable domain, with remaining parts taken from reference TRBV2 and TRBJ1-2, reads EPEVTQTPSHQVTQMGQEVILRCVPISNHLYFYWYRQILGQKVEFLVSFYNNEISEKSEIFDDQFSVERPDGSNFTLKIRSTKLEDSAMYFCASMWVDYGYTFGSGTRLTVV.

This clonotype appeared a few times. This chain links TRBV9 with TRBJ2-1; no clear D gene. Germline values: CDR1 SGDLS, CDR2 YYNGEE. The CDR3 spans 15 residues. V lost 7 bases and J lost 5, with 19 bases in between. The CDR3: CASADRTEPNNEQFF. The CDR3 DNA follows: TGTGCCAGCGCCGACCGCACCGAGCCCAACAATGAGCAGTTCTTC. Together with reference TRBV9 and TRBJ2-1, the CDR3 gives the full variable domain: DSGVTQTPKHLITATGQRVTLRCSPRSGDLSVYWYQQSLDQGLQFLIQYYNGEERAKGNILERFSAQQFPDLHSELNLSSLELGDSALYFCASADRTEPNNEQFFGPGTRLTVL.

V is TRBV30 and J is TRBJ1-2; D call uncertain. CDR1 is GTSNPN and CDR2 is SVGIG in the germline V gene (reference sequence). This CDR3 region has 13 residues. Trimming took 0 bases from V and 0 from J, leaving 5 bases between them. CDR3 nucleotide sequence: TGTGCCTGGAGTGTAGCCCCTAACTATGGCTACACCTTC. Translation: CAWSVAPNYGYTF.

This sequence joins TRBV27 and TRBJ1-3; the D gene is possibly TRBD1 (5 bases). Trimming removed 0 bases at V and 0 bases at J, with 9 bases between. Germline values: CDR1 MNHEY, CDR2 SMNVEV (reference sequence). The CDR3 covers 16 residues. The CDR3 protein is CASSLSDIDSGNTIYF. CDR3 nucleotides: TGTGCCAGCAGTTTATCGGACATCGACTCTGGAAACACCATATATTTT.

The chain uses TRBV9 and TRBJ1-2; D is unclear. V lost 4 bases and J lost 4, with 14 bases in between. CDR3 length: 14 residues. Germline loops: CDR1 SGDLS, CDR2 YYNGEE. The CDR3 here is CASSPQGGIYGYTF. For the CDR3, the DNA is TGTGCCAGCAGCCCTCAAGGCGGGATCTATGGCTACACCTTC.